These T cell receptor beta chains were read from a single sample in a study of cytomegalovirus exposure and HLA in healthy donors. Libraries were prepared by immunoSEQ multiplex PCR; TCRdb keeps only in-frame clonotypes and omits some of them. The top ten hold 3% to 5% of the sample, which has 100,000 to 150,000 clones, 70% to 80% seen once. Material for sequencing was PBMCs. These receptors were obtained from a man in his forties or fifties in good health and CMV-seropositive. The conserved cysteine and the conserved F or W are not part of the CDR3 here.

>TRBJ2-2|TRBV7-3
ASSFDRGTGELF
>TRBJ2-7|TRBV5-1
ASSSPGTATYEQY
>TRBJ1-4|TRBV28
ASSFLGGLNEKLF
>TRBJ1-4|TRBV6-5
ASSYGGALDEKLF
>TRBJ2-2|TRBV28
ASRLAGALDTGELF
>TRBJ2-3|TRBV15
ATSRVLEADTQY
>TRBJ2-2|TRBV29-1
SARQGGVSGELF
>TRBJ2-7|TRBV6-1
ATTHGGSYEQY
>TRBJ2-1|TRBV4-1
ASSQVELSREQF
>TRBJ1-1|TRBV28
ASISAGGMNTEAF
>TRBJ1-2|TRBV2
ASRVQGSDYGYT
>TRBJ2-1|TRBV7-8
ASSLVGLAGINEQF
>TRBJ1-2|TRBV29-1
SVKFRDRDYGYT
>TRBJ2-2|TRBV11-2
ASSLKRGTGELF
>TRBJ2-7|TRBV5-6
ASSLDRGSSYEQY
>TRBJ1-3|TRBV29-1
SARLSKGGNTIY
>TRBJ1-1|TRBV11-2
ASSLSSTEAF
>TRBJ2-7|TRBV6-6
ASSYSGDEQY
>TRBJ2-5|TRBV28
ASRPSGSSETQY
>TRBJ2-1|TRBV4-1
ASSQGSEQF
>TRBJ2-7|TRBV18
ASSPQGRAEQY
>TRBJ2-2|TRBV7-3
ASSPQLAGSGELF
>TRBJ1-3|TRBV4-2
ASSQAIPAGNTIY
>TRBJ1-5|TRBV28
ASSLEQTGQPQH
>TRBJ1-2|TRBV29-1
SVTVNYGYT
>TRBJ2-2|TRBV4-1
ASSQTSGPNTGELF
>TRBJ2-3|TRBV6-5
ASSYSKLTDTQY
>TRBJ2-7|TRBV27
ASRLGGGGLNEQY
>TRBJ2-1|TRBV14
ASSEEAFGGAYNEQF
>TRBJ1-1|TRBV15
ATSSSARGRAF
>TRBJ2-2|TRBV28
ASSWTSWTGELF
>TRBJ2-2|TRBV5-4
ASSPFDGFDTGELF
>TRBJ1-1|TRBV19
ASSIAPRRVDTEAF
>TRBJ2-2|TRBV28
ASSLYRGSGGELF
>TRBJ1-5|TRBV28
ASAGGQFNQPQH
>TRBJ1-3|TRBV7-9
ASSVAGAGNTIY
>TRBJ2-2|TRBV6-5
ASRLGFDGELF
>TRBJ2-7|TRBV10-3
AISREYEQY
>TRBJ2-5|TRBV5-6
ASSLGGVRETQY
>TRBJ1-5|TRBV11-2
ASSIQGNQPQH
>TRBJ1-4|TRBV10-1
ASSGPGKWGAPGEKLF
>TRBJ1-3|TRBV27
ASSSPDRPSGNTIY
>TRBJ2-5|TRBV28
ASTYPSERTRETQY
>TRBJ2-3|TRBV30
AWSEGQITQY
>TRBJ2-1|TRBV27
ASSPRIQDNEQF
>TRBJ1-1|TRBV5-1
ASSLASLNTEAF